The 7 T cell receptor beta chains presented below share a single source sample, sequenced in a study of OX40 agonist ivuxolimab in advanced cancers. The data were produced by immunoSEQ multiplex PCR, yet TCRdb's version contains in-frame clones alone and is incomplete. The sample lists tens of thousands of clones; approximately 80% were seen once. The material was CD4+ or CD8+ T cells sorted from blood, obtained in a trial of the OX40 agonist ivuxolimab. The source of these receptors is an adult with an advanced solid tumor such as melanoma, head and neck, liver or kidney cancer.

The chain carries TRBV4-3 and TRBJ2-1; 7 nucleotides line up with TRBD1. Germline lookup yields CDR1 LGHNA and CDR2 YSLEER. V lost 0 bases and J lost 3; bases outside the gene matches: 2. CDR3 length: 15 residues. The CDR3 coding sequence is TGCGCCAGCAGCCAAGACAGGGGGATCTACAATGAGCAGTTCTTC. Amino acids: CASSQDRGIYNEQFF.

The sample holds a few counts of this clone. This chain uses TRBV15 with TRBJ2-7, with 11 bases lining up with TRBD1. Germline V gene sequence: CDR1 LNHNV, CDR2 YYDKDF (reference sequence). This CDR3 region has 15 residues. V was clipped by 3 bases and J by 0 bases; unmatched bases: 1. The CDR3: CATSRGQGGSYEQYF. The CDR3 DNA follows: TGTGCCACCAGCAGGGGACAGGGGGGCTCCTACGAGCAGTACTTC.

This chain joins TRBV28 and TRBJ1-3; D not certain. This CDR3 is 16 amino acids long. With 2 bases removed from V and 4 bases from J, the gap between germline ends came to 15 bases. The germline gives CDR1 MDHEN, CDR2 SYDVKM. CDR3 nucleotide sequence: TGTGCCAGCAGTTTAACGTCGGGCCCGGGGGGAAACACCATATATTTT. Translation: CASSLTSGPGGNTIYF.

The chain employs TRBV7-8 and TRBJ2-3, with TRBD2 as a possible D gene (7 bases). From germline, CDR1 is SGHVS and CDR2 FQNEAQ. V lost 2 bases, J lost 4 bases, and 31 bases lay in between. The CDR3 is made up of 21 amino acids. CDR3 coding DNA: TGTGCCAGCAGCTTACAGGGGAGGGTTTGGTTGTTACAGATCCATTCAGATACGCAGTATTTT. Translated, it gives CASSLQGRVWLLQIHSDTQYF. The complete variable domain, with remaining parts taken from reference TRBV7-8 and TRBJ2-3, reads GAGVSQSPRYKVAKRGQDVALRCDPISGHVSLFWYQQALGQGPEFLTYFQNEAQLDKSGLPSDRFFAERPEGSVSTLKIQRTQQEDSAVYLCASSLQGRVWLLQIHSDTQYFGPGTRLTVL.

This clone was detected only once. The V and J genes are TRBV7-2 and TRBJ1-4; a possible D gene is TRBD1 (6 bases). The V gene's germline CDR1 is SGHTA and CDR2 FQGNSA. V lost 3 bases, J lost 7 bases, and 18 bases lay in between. The CDR3 has 16 residues. The CDR3 is CASSFKDIGGGEKLFF. DNA of the CDR3: TGTGCCAGCAGCTTTAAGGATATAGGGGGGGGTGAAAAACTGTTTTTT. Full variable domain (missing parts from reference TRBV7-2 and TRBJ1-4): GAGVSQSPSNKVTEKGKDVELRCDPISGHTALYWYRQSLGQGLEFLIYFQGNSAPDKSGLPSDRFSAERTGGSVSTLTIQRTQQEDSAVYLCASSFKDIGGGEKLFFGSGTQLSVL.

The chain recombines TRBV28 with TRBJ2-1; 9 bases agree with TRBD1. CDR3 length: 15 amino acids. Losses at the gene ends were 6 bases for V and 3 bases for J; bases not matched to a gene: 6. CDR1 and CDR2 (germline): MDHEN, SYDVKM. CDR3 sequence reads: CASRAGQGFYNEQFF. Written as DNA, the CDR3 is TGTGCCAGCAGAGCAGGACAGGGGTTCTACAATGAGCAGTTCTTC.

The chain is built from TRBV6-5 and TRBJ2-7; perhaps D is TRBD1 or TRBD2 (5 bases each). The V gene's germline CDR1 is MNHEY and CDR2 SVGAGI. The CDR3 spans 15 residues. V was clipped by 2 bases and J by 0 bases, with 11 bases between them. For the CDR3, the DNA is TGTGCCAGCAGTTACCTCCGGGACGGCTCCTACGAGCAGTACTTC. Translation gives CASSYLRDGSYEQYF.